This TCR beta chain was obtained from a study of regulatory T cells in long-lasting Graves disease. The study's findings and limits: The researchers studied only peripheral blood, not thyroid tissue.

Assembly of TCR beta libraries relied on iRepertoire HTBI primers together with Arm-PCR of CDR3 regions. TCRdb recomputed calls from the multiplex PCR reads with MiXCR, one row per CDR3 protein. Here the sample spans hundreds of thousands of distinct CDR3 sequences, 15% to 20% being singletons. This clonotype was recorded a few times. The target antigen is unknown. Time point in this sample: newly diagnosed GD, antithyroid drugs for less than 3 months. Preparation of the TCR library used RNA extracted from PBMCs. American Thyroid Association guidelines defined Graves' disease diagnosis. Roughly 9.2-milliliter peripheral blood samples went into EDTA tubes. The same sample was also studied in work on T cells in Graves' hyperthyroidism and ophthalmopathy.

This specimen consisted of peripheral blood mononuclear cells (PBMCs), obtained at new diagnosis, from a patient treated with antithyroid drugs. This TCR was sampled from a woman under 40 with Graves disease.

The CDR3 nucleotides read TGTGCCAGCAGCGTAGGGGCGGGATTATACGAGCAGTACTTC. This translates into CASSVGAGLYEQYF. The V call is TRBV9, the J call TRBJ2-7; D is possibly TRBD2 (6 bases). V lost 0 bases, J lost 4 bases, and 11 bases lay in between. The CDR3 is made up of 14 amino acids. The germline CDR1 and CDR2 sequences are SGDLS and YYNGEE.